The 25 T cell receptor beta chains below all came from one sample that was sequenced in a study of OX40 agonist ivuxolimab in advanced cancers. Sequencing was performed with immunoSEQ multiplex PCR; in TCRdb, only in-frame clones are kept and a portion is missing. This table has tens of thousands of clones, approximately 90% appearing once. The sequencing here drew on CD4+ or CD8+ T cells sorted from blood, taken in a trial of the OX40 agonist ivuxolimab. The receptors originated from an adult with an advanced solid tumor such as melanoma, head and neck, liver or kidney cancer.

The J gene is TRBJ2-2, the V gene TRBV27; TRBD2 aligns across 9 bases. V was pared by 5 bases and J by 11 bases, with 6 bases of the junction left unmatched. The CDR3 runs 13 residues. Germline V gives CDR1 MNHEY, CDR2 SMNVEV (reference sequence). The CDR3 sequence is CASSLTGLAELFF. Here the CDR3 DNA reads TGTGCCAGCAGTCTGACGGGACTAGCTGAGCTGTTTTTT.

CDR3 amino acids: CASTEEGQGAVDTGELFF. The CDR3 nucleotides read TGTGCCAGCACCGAAGAGGGACAGGGGGCCGTCGACACCGGGGAGCTGTTTTTT. The chain links TRBV2 to TRBJ2-2, with 12 bases that match TRBD1. CDR3 length: 18 amino acids. CDR1 and CDR2 (germline): SNHLY, FYNNEI. V shed 7 bases and J 3 bases; nucleotides not matched to a gene: 12.

V is TRBV4-2 and J is TRBJ1-1; a possible D gene is TRBD1 (5 bases). V was pared by 0 bases and J by 4 bases, with 9 bases between. CDR1 is LGHNA and CDR2 is YNFKEQ in the germline V gene. CDR3 length: 14 amino acids. The CDR3 is CASSQDRGGTEAFF. The CDR3 DNA is TGTGCCAGCAGCCAAGATCGGGGGGGCACTGAAGCTTTCTTT.

The chain recombines TRBV4-2 with TRBJ2-1, with 9 bases fitting TRBD2. This CDR3 spans 17 amino acids. From germline, CDR1 is LGHNA and CDR2 YNFKEQ. The trim removed 1 base at V and 5 bases at J, leaving 9 bases unmatched. For the CDR3, the DNA is TGTGCCAGCAGCCAAGGGACGGAGGGACTAGCAAACAATGAGCAGTTCTTC. Protein product: CASSQGTEGLANNEQFF.

V usage is TRBV6-5 and J usage is TRBJ2-5; 10 nucleotides line up with TRBD2. CDR3 size: 16 residues. V shed 0 bases and J 2 bases; nucleotides not matched to a gene: 3. Looked up from germline, CDR1 is MNHEY and CDR2 is SVGAGI. This CDR3 is CASSYSSGRSQETQYF. As DNA, the CDR3 is TGTGCCAGCAGTTACTCTAGCGGGAGGTCACAAGAGACCCAGTACTTC.

The chain links TRBV6-5 to TRBJ2-1, with D possibly being TRBD2 (5 bases). The CDR3 is 14 residues long. Germline assignment: CDR1 MNHEY and CDR2 SVGAGI. Trimming cost V 6 bases and J 8 bases, with 17 bases left between them. The DNA of the CDR3 is TGTGCCAGCAGCCCCCCGGGGAGCTCGGATGAGCAGTTCTTC. Encoded protein: CASSPPGSSDEQFF.

V is TRBV6-5 and J is TRBJ2-2; either TRBD1 or TRBD2 may supply D (5 bases each). CDR1 MNHEY and CDR2 SVGAGI come from the germline V gene. V dropped 2 bases and J dropped 7 bases, with 11 bases sitting between them. The CDR3 is 14 residues long. CDR3 nucleotides: TGTGCCAGCAGTTACGGGGGTTACCACGGGGAGCTGTTTTTT. As protein: CASSYGGYHGELFF.

The rearrangement links TRBV5-1 to TRBJ2-7; 7 bases align to TRBD1. CDR3 length: 13 residues. Germline values: CDR1 SGHRS, CDR2 YFSETQ. The junction had 6 bases not matched to a gene; V was cut back by 3 bases and J by 6 bases. CDR3 coding DNA: TGCGCCAGCAGCTCGACAGGGTTCGCCGAGCAGTACTTC. This translates into CASSSTGFAEQYF.

The CDR3 sequence: CASSIGPGPYNEQFF. The CDR3 bases are TGTGCCAGCAGTATCGGCCCGGGGCCCTACAATGAGCAGTTCTTC. J is TRBJ2-1 and V is TRBV27, with D perhaps matching TRBD1 or TRBD2 (5 bases each). Germline V gene data show CDR1 as MNHEY and CDR2 as SMNVEV (reference sequence). Trimming stripped 5 bases from V and 2 bases from J, with 13 bases between. CDR3 length: 15 amino acids.

The chain employs TRBV9 and TRBJ1-2; no definite D call. This CDR3 has 15 residues. Trimming stripped 0 bases from V and 4 bases from J, with 13 bases between. The V gene's germline CDR1 is SGDLS and CDR2 YYNGEE. CDR3 residues: CASSVAGSGGYGYTF. DNA for the CDR3: TGTGCCAGCAGCGTAGCGGGCAGTGGCGGCTATGGCTACACCTTC. The entire variable domain, with the rest obtained from reference TRBV9 and TRBJ1-2, is as follows: DSGVTQTPKHLITATGQRVTLRCSPRSGDLSVYWYQQSLDQGLQFLIQYYNGEERAKGNILERFSAQQFPDLHSELNLSSLELGDSALYFCASSVAGSGGYGYTFGSGTRLTVV.

The chain combines TRBV10-3 with TRBJ1-1; D is perhaps TRBD1 (5 bases). This CDR3 has 15 amino acids. Germline CDR1 and CDR2: ENHRY and SYGVKD. With 0 bases removed from V and 4 bases from J, the gap between germline ends came to 12 bases. The CDR3: CAISESRQGGTEAFF. In DNA form, the CDR3 reads TGTGCCATCAGTGAGTCGCGCCAGGGTGGCACTGAAGCTTTCTTT.

V and J are TRBV4-1 and TRBJ2-7; D is unresolved. V dropped 2 bases and J dropped 2 bases, with 10 bases sitting between them. CDR3 length equals 14 residues. The germline V gene encodes CDR1 MGHRA and CDR2 YSYEKL. The CDR3 DNA reads TGCGCCAGCAGCCAACAGCCGTTAACCTACGAGCAGTACTTC. Its protein product is CASSQQPLTYEQYF.

In its sample, this clone was seen a few times. The chain carries TRBV28 and TRBJ1-1, with D perhaps matching TRBD1 (6 bases). This CDR3 contains 13 residues. V shed 9 bases and J shed 2 bases, with 13 bases lying between them. In germline, CDR1 is MDHEN, CDR2 SYDVKM. The CDR3 nucleotides are TGTGCCAGTAGAGTCAGGGGAAACACTGAAGCTTTCTTT. It specifies CASRVRGNTEAFF.

The J gene is TRBJ2-3, the V gene TRBV2; D is unclear. This CDR3 region has 16 residues. Germline V gene sequence: CDR1 SNHLY, CDR2 FYNNEI. Trimming left V 4 bases short and J 0 bases short, with 14 bases between. The CDR3, as DNA: TGTGCCAGCAGTGGTGCGGTTGCGTCGAGCACAGATACGCAGTATTTT. It codes for CASSGAVASSTDTQYF.

This clone came up a few times. This rearrangement joins TRBV25-1 to TRBJ1-5; tentatively, D is TRBD1 (5 bases). Germline V gene lookup returns CDR1 MGHDK and CDR2 SYGVNS. This CDR3 has 14 amino acids. V was pared by 6 bases and J by 2 bases, with 11 bases between. The DNA of the CDR3 is TGTGCCAGCAGACCCGGGGCAGGCAATCAGCCCCAGCATTTT. Its translation is CASRPGAGNQPQHF.

Here the CDR3 reads CASSFPGGGSNTEAFF. The CDR3 DNA is TGTGCCAGCAGCTTCCCGGGGGGGGGCTCGAACACTGAAGCTTTCTTT. V usage is TRBV7-6 and J usage is TRBJ1-1; D perhaps matches TRBD1 (6 bases). Germline CDR1 is SGHVS and CDR2 is FNYEAQ. The CDR3 spans 16 residues. The V and J ends lost 3 bases and 1 base respectively, with 15 bases between them.

This chain uses TRBV5-6 with TRBJ2-7, with 8 bases identical to TRBD1. Looked up from germline, CDR1 is SGHDT and CDR2 is YYEEEE. CDR3 length equals 15 residues. With V trimmed by 4 bases and J by 2 bases, 8 bases remained unmatched. In DNA, the CDR3 is TGTGCCAGCAGCCTCGCGCGGGACAGGACCTACGAGCAGTACTTC. Its protein is CASSLARDRTYEQYF.

This clone appeared a single time. The chain couples TRBV7-2 to TRBJ1-1; 8 bases line up with TRBD1. Germline assignment: CDR1 SGHTA and CDR2 FQGNSA. The CDR3 runs to 15 residues. The trim removed 1 base at V and 8 bases at J, leaving 9 bases unmatched. CDR3 nucleotide sequence: TGTGCCAGCAGCTTAGATGGGACAGGTGGCGGGGAAGCTTTCTTT. This gives the protein CASSLDGTGGGEAFF.

V is TRBV27 and J is TRBJ2-7, with a possible D match to TRBD2 (5 bases). The CDR3 runs 14 residues. V lost 1 base and J 1 base, leaving 8 bases between the germline ends. Germline values: CDR1 MNHEY, CDR2 SMNVEV (reference sequence). CDR3 in DNA: TGTGCCAGCAGTTTATACCGGGGATCCTACGAGCAGTACTTC. Translating it yields CASSLYRGSYEQYF.

The chain links TRBV7-9 to TRBJ1-2, with 9 bases that match TRBD1. The V segment lost 5 bases and the J segment 7 bases; nucleotides outside the gene matches: 5. CDR1 is SEHNR, CDR2 FQNEAQ, per germline (reference sequence). The length of the CDR3 is 13 residues. The CDR3 protein is CASSRTGEGGYTF. In nucleotides, the CDR3 is TGTGCCAGCAGCAGGACAGGGGAGGGTGGCTACACCTTC. Using reference TRBV7-9 and TRBJ1-2 for the parts outside the CDR3, the full variable domain is DTGVSQNPRHKITKRGQNVTFRCDPISEHNRLYWYRQTLGQGPEFLTYFQNEAQLEKSRLLSDRFSAERPKGSFSTLEIQRTEQGDSAMYLCASSRTGEGGYTFGSGTRLTVV.

Details on this clone: Distinct nucleotide sequences in the sample also encode this CDR3. The genes are TRBV20-1 and TRBJ2-7; D ambiguous. In germline, CDR1 is DFQATT, CDR2 SNEGSKA (reference sequence). The CDR3 totals 10 residues. Trimming took 3 bases from V and 7 from J, leaving 7 bases between them. CDR3 nucleotide sequence: TGCAGTGCTAGGTGGGGAGAGCAGTACTTC. Translating gives CSARWGEQYF.

This clone was recorded once. The chain is built from TRBV4-1 and TRBJ1-1; possible D gene TRBD1, 5 bases. The V and J ends lost 3 bases and 3 bases respectively, with 14 bases between them. The CDR3 is 15 residues long. Germline values: CDR1 MGHRA, CDR2 YSYEKL. For the CDR3, the DNA is TGCGCCAGCAGCCACCCCCGGGGGGATCACACTGAAGCTTTCTTT. It yields the protein CASSHPRGDHTEAFF.

This chain connects TRBV28 to TRBJ2-6; D unresolved. This CDR3 comprises 16 residues. Germline CDR1 reads MDHEN; CDR2 reads SYDVKM. With 6 bases removed from V and 0 bases from J, the gap between germline ends came to 12 bases. The CDR3 loop is CASRDSPSSGANVLTF. The DNA of the CDR3 is TGTGCCAGCAGGGATAGTCCTAGCTCTGGGGCCAACGTCCTGACTTTC. The variable domain in full, with the rest retrieved from reference TRBV28 and TRBJ2-6, is DVKVTQSSRYLVKRTGEKVFLECVQDMDHENMFWYRQDPGLGLRLIYFSYDVKMKEKGDIPEGYSVSREKKERFSLILESASTNQTSMYLCASRDSPSSGANVLTFGAGSRLTVL.

The DNA for the CDR3 is TGTGCCAGCTCACCACTGGGCGGGGAGCTGTTTTTT. Protein product: CASSPLGGELFF. This sequence joins TRBV18 and TRBJ2-2; unclear D gene. This CDR3 spans 12 amino acids. Germline CDR1 and CDR2: KGHSH and LQKENI. The V end lost 1 base, the J end lost 7 bases, and 4 bases lay between the germline ends.

The V and J genes are TRBV28 and TRBJ2-2; D is uncertain. The CDR3 spans 11 residues. The V end lost 9 bases, the J end lost 4 bases, and 6 bases lay between the germline ends. In germline, CDR1 is MDHEN, CDR2 SYDVKM. CDR3 DNA: TGTGCCAGACATTTCACCGGGGAGCTGTTTTTT. It is translated as CARHFTGELFF.